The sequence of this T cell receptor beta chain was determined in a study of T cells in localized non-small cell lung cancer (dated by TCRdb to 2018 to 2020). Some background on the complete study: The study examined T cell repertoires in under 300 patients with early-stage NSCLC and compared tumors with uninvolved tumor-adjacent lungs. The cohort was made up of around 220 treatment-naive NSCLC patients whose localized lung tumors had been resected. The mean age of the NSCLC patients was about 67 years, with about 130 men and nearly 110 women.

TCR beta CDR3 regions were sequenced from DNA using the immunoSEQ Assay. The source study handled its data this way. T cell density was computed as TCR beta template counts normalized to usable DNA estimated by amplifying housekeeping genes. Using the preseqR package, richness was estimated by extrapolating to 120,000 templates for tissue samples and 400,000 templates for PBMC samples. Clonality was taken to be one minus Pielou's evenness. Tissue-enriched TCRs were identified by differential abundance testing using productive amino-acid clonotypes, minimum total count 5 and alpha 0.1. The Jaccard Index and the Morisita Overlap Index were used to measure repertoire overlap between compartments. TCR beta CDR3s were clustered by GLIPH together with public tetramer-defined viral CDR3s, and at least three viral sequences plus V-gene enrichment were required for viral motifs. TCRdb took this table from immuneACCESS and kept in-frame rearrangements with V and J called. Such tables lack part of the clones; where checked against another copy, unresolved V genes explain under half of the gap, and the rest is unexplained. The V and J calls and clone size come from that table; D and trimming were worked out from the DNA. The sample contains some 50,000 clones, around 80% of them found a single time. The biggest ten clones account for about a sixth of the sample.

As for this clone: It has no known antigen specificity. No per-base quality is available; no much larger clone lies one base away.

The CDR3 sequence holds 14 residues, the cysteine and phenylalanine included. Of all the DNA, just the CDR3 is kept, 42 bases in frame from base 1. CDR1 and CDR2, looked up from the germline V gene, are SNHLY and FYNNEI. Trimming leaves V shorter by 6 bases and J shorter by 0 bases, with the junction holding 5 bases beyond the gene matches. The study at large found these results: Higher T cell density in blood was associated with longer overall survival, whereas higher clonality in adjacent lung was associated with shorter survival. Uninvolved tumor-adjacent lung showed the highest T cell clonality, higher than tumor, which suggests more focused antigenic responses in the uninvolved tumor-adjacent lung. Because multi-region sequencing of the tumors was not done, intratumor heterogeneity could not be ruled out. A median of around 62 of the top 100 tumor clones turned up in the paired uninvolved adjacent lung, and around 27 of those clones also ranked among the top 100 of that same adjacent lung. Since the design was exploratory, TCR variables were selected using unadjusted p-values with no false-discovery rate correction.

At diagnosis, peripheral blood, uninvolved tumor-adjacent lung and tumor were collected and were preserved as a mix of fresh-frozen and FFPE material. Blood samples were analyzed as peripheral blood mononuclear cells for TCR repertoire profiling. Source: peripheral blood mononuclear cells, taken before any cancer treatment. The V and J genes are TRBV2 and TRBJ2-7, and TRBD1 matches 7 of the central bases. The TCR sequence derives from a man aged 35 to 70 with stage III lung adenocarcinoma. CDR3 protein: CASRTGAISYEQYF. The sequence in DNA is TGTGCCAGCAGAACAGGGGCTATCTCCTACGAGCAGTACTTC.